This T cell receptor beta chain was documented in a study of T-cell reconstitution after alpha-beta-depleted transplantation in children. Unique molecular identifiers were incorporated into the prepared TCRbeta library. Using its own MiXCR run on the PCR reads, TCRdb lists one record per CDR3 protein. This table has some 250,000 distinct CDR3 sequences, approximately 12% appearing once. V was cut by 2 bases and J by 0 bases, with 12 bases left in between. This CDR3 contains 17 residues. The germline V gene encodes CDR1 SGHRS and CDR2 YFSETQ. This clonotype was picked up many times. Sequencing used PBMCs from the stem cell graft donor, obtained from the stem cell graft. This TCR was recovered from a human donor who donated a stem cell graft to a child with acute lymphoblastic leukemia. This rearrangement joins TRBV5-1 to TRBJ1-6; maybe TRBD1 (5 bases). CDR3 sequence: CASSLMGGSSYNSPLHF. In DNA form, the CDR3 reads TGCGCCAGCAGCTTAATGGGGGGGAGCTCCTATAATTCACCCCTCCACTTT.